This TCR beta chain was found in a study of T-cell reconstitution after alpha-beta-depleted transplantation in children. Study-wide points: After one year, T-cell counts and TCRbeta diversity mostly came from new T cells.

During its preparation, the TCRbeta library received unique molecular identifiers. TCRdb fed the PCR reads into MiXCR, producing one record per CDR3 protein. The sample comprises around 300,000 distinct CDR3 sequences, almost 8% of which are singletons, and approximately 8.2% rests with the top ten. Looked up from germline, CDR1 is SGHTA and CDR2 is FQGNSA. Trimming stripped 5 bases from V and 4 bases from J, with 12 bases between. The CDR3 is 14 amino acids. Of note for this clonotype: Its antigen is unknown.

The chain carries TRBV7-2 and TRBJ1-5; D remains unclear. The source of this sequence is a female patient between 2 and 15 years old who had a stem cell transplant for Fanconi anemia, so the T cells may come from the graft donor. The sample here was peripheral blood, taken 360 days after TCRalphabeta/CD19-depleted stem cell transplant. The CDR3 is CASSVMQSNQPQHF. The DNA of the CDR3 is TGTGCCAGCAGCGTAATGCAGTCTAATCAGCCCCAGCATTTT. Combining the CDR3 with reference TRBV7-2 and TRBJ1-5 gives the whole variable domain GAGVSQSPSNKVTEKGKDVELRCDPISGHTALYWYRQSLGQGLEFLIYFQGNSAPDKSGLPSDRFSAERTGGSVSTLTIQRTQQEDSAVYLCASSVMQSNQPQHFGDGTRLSIL.